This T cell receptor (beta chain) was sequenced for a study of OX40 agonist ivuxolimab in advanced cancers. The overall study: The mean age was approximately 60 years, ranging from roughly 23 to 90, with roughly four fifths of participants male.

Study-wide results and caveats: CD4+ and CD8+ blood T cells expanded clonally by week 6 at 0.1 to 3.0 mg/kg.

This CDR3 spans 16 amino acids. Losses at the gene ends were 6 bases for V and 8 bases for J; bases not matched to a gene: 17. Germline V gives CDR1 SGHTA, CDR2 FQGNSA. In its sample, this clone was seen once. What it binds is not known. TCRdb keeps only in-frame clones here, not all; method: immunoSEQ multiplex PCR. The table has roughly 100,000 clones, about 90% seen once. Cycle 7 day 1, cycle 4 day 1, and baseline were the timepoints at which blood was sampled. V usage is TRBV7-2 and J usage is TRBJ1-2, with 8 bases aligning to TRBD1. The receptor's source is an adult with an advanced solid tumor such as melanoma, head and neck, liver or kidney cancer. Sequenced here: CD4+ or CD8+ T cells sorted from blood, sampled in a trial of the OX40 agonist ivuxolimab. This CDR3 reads CASRPNSQGAHGGYTF. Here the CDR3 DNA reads TGTGCCAGCAGACCTAACTCCCAGGGGGCTCATGGGGGCTACACCTTC. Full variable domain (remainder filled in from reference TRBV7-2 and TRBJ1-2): GAGVSQSPSNKVTEKGKDVELRCDPISGHTALYWYRQSLGQGLEFLIYFQGNSAPDKSGLPSDRFSAERTGGSVSTLTIQRTQQEDSAVYLCASRPNSQGAHGGYTFGSGTRLTVV.